Below are 24 T cell receptor beta chains sequenced from a single sample in a study of technical replicates of blood from a handful of donors. The assay was immunoSEQ multiplex PCR, and TCRdb's table has in-frame clones only and misses some. In the table there are just over 75,000 clones, approximately 93% of which are singletons. Sequenced: T cells isolated from PBMCs. These receptors all come from a human donor in good health.

This chain connects TRBV15 to TRBJ2-1; 8 bases match TRBD2. V was clipped by 4 bases and J by 4 bases; unmatched bases: 3. This CDR3 region has 14 residues. CDR1 and CDR2 from the germline V gene are LNHNV and YYDKDF (reference sequence). The CDR3 region is CATSKREGYNEQFF. The CDR3 DNA reads TGTGCCACCAGCAAACGGGAGGGGTACAATGAGCAGTTCTTC.

This chain joins TRBV7-8 and TRBJ1-5, with a weak D call TRBD1 (6 bases). The CDR3 is made up of 16 amino acids. Germline V gives CDR1 SGHVS, CDR2 FQNEAQ. V shed 5 bases and J shed 2 bases, with 16 bases lying between them. The CDR3 loop is CASSQRGAGGNQPQHF. The CDR3 DNA sequence: TGTGCCAGCAGCCAACGTGGGGCAGGGGGCAATCAGCCCCAGCATTTT. Drawing the rest from reference TRBV7-8 and TRBJ1-5, the complete variable domain is GAGVSQSPRYKVAKRGQDVALRCDPISGHVSLFWYQQALGQGPEFLTYFQNEAQLDKSGLPSDRFFAERPEGSVSTLKIQRTQQEDSAVYLCASSQRGAGGNQPQHFGDGTRLSIL.

This clone was seen only once. This chain uses TRBV6-5 with TRBJ1-1, with TRBD1 as a possible D gene (6 bases). Trimming left V 2 bases short and J 3 bases short, with 13 bases between. CDR3 length: 15 amino acids. Per germline, CDR1 MNHEY and CDR2 SVGAGI. CDR3 DNA sequence: TGTGCCAGCAGTTACGGGGGGGGCTGGTACACTGAAGCTTTCTTT. Protein: CASSYGGGWYTEAFF.

The chain employs TRBV5-4 and TRBJ1-2; perhaps TRBD1 as D (5 bases). CDR3 length equals 13 residues. V was trimmed by 2 bases and J by 9 bases, leaving 14 bases between them. The germline V gene encodes CDR1 SGHNT and CDR2 YYREEE (reference sequence). The CDR3 DNA follows: TGTGCCAGCAGCTTCGGCAGGACATTAAGCTACACCTTC. Translation gives CASSFGRTLSYTF.

The V call is TRBV20-1, the J call TRBJ1-4; D uncertain. This CDR3 is 11 amino acids long. Germline CDR1 and CDR2: DFQATT and SNEGSKA (reference sequence). Deletions cut 8 bases from V and 8 bases from J, with 12 bases between. In nucleotides, the CDR3 is TGCAGTTCGGGGAGTGGGGAAAAACTGTTTTTT. Protein product: CSSGSGEKLFF.

DNA of the CDR3: TGTGCCAGCAGTGTCGCGGGAGGGCCTGGCACAGATACGCAGTATTTT. It translates to CASSVAGGPGTDTQYF. The rearrangement uses TRBV2 and TRBJ2-3; 9 bases are shared with TRBD2. The CDR3 totals 16 residues. The V gene end was trimmed by 4 bases and the J gene end by 1 base; junction bases not matched to a gene: 6. From germline, CDR1 is SNHLY and CDR2 FYNNEI.

The chain uses TRBV6-5 and TRBJ1-5; D ambiguous. This CDR3 contains 15 residues. V was pared by 4 bases and J by 2 bases, with 12 bases between. The V gene's germline CDR1 is MNHEY and CDR2 SVGAGI. The CDR3, as DNA: TGTGCCAGCAGTTCCGGGTCCGGGGGCAATCAGCCCCAGCATTTT. It encodes CASSSGSGGNQPQHF.

V and J are TRBV4-3 and TRBJ1-2, with a possible D match to TRBD1 (5 bases). Germline lookup yields CDR1 LGHNA and CDR2 YSLEER. V shed 0 bases and J shed 4 bases, with 12 bases lying between them. The CDR3 covers 15 residues. CDR3 in DNA: TGCGCCAGCAGCCAAGATGGAGGGACCTCCTATGGCTACACCTTC. Encoded protein: CASSQDGGTSYGYTF.

The chain is built from TRBV13 and TRBJ2-7; a possible D gene is TRBD1 (6 bases). The CDR3 spans 14 residues. The V gene lost 3 bases and the J gene lost 0 bases, with 9 bases spanning the gap. Looked up from germline, CDR1 is PRHDT and CDR2 is FYEKMQ (reference sequence). The CDR3: CASSFDRSSYEQYF. In DNA, the CDR3 is TGTGCCAGCAGCTTTGACAGGAGCTCCTACGAGCAGTACTTC.

V usage is TRBV4-1 and J usage is TRBJ1-2, with TRBD1 matching 7 bases. The V and J ends lost 3 bases and 3 bases, in that order; junction bases with no gene match: 10. This CDR3 is 16 amino acids long. Germline V gene sequence: CDR1 MGHRA, CDR2 YSYEKL. For the CDR3, the DNA is TGCGCCAGCAGCCACGAAAGGGGGCGCCGGGACTATGGCTACACCTTC. It encodes CASSHERGRRDYGYTF.

DNA for the CDR3: TGTGCCAGCTCTTGGAATAGGGGGACCGGGGAGCTGTTTTTT. Translated, it gives CASSWNRGTGELFF. The chain couples TRBV18 to TRBJ2-2, with TRBD1 as a possible D gene (6 bases). The CDR3 consists of 14 residues. The V gene lost 6 bases and the J gene lost 5 bases, with 13 bases spanning the gap. Per germline, CDR1 KGHSH and CDR2 LQKENI.

This chain connects TRBV12-2 to TRBJ2-7; the table's D call TRBD2 went unverified against the DNA. TRBV12-2 is labeled a pseudogene. The CDR3 runs to 17 residues. CDR3 sequence reads: CASRLGDSGRRVCEQYF. The CDR3 bases are TGTGCAAGTCGCTTAGGTGATAGCGGGAGAAGGGTTTGCGAGCAGTACTTC.

The genes are TRBV14 and TRBJ2-7; D gene uncertain. Germline values: CDR1 SGHDN, CDR2 FVKESK. V was cut by 5 bases and J by 7 bases, with 12 bases left in between. The CDR3 has 12 amino acids. CDR3 sequence: CASSEALREQYF. The CDR3 DNA is TGTGCCAGCAGCGAAGCTTTGAGGGAGCAGTACTTC.

This chain joins TRBV30 and TRBJ1-1, with 9 positions matching TRBD1. Trimming took 5 bases from V and 3 from J; bases not matched to a gene: 1. Germline V gene lookup returns CDR1 GTSNPN and CDR2 SVGIG (reference sequence). CDR3 length: 12 amino acids. The CDR3 here is CAWDRGDTEAFF. The CDR3 DNA follows: TGTGCCTGGGACAGGGGGGACACTGAAGCTTTCTTT.

In this sample, this clone turned up a few times. This chain joins TRBV30 and TRBJ1-2, with D hard to call. The CDR3 has 14 residues. Germline V lookup: CDR1 GTSNPN, CDR2 SVGIG (reference sequence). Trimming stripped 0 bases from V and 8 bases from J, with 16 bases between. This CDR3 is CAWSVSPEVKGYTF. DNA of the CDR3: TGTGCCTGGAGTGTAAGTCCCGAGGTAAAGGGCTACACCTTC.

V usage is TRBV5-4 and J usage is TRBJ2-1; TRBD2 aligns across 8 bases. Germline CDR1 reads SGHNT; CDR2 reads YYREEE (reference sequence). V gave up 4 bases and J gave up 8 bases; unmatched junction bases: 2. CDR3 size: 12 residues. CDR3 nucleotide sequence: TGTGCCAGCAGCGGGACTAGACATGAGCAGTTCTTC. Its translation: CASSGTRHEQFF.

The rearrangement joins TRBV5-4 to TRBJ1-1; the D gene is possibly TRBD1 (5 bases). CDR1 is SGHNT, CDR2 YYREEE, per germline (reference sequence). Trimming pared 4 bases from V and 3 bases from J, leaving 16 bases between. CDR3 length: 15 amino acids. CDR3 in DNA: TGTGCCAGCAGCCTAAGGGTCCCGGGGGACACTGAAGCTTTCTTT. Translated: CASSLRVPGDTEAFF.

This chain joins TRBV28 and TRBJ2-7, with 9 bases aligning to TRBD1. The V gene end was trimmed by 6 bases and the J gene end by 6 bases; junction bases not matched to a gene: 9. This CDR3 has 14 amino acids. CDR1 MDHEN and CDR2 SYDVKM come from the germline V gene. In DNA form, the CDR3 reads TGTGCCAGCAGAGGGGACAGGGAACTCGTCGAGCAGTACTTC. Its protein is CASRGDRELVEQYF. The complete variable domain, with remaining parts taken from reference TRBV28 and TRBJ2-7, reads DVKVTQSSRYLVKRTGEKVFLECVQDMDHENMFWYRQDPGLGLRLIYFSYDVKMKEKGDIPEGYSVSREKKERFSLILESASTNQTSMYLCASRGDRELVEQYFGPGTRLTVT.

DNA of the CDR3: TGTGCCAGCTCACCGAATCCCTCCCAGGGACAGGGAACGGAAAAACTGTTTTTT. It is translated as CASSPNPSQGQGTEKLFF. The chain couples TRBV18 to TRBJ1-4, with 9 bases identical to TRBD1. The CDR3 covers 18 residues. J gave up 8 bases and V 3 bases, and 16 bases lay outside the gene matches. Germline V gene sequence: CDR1 KGHSH, CDR2 LQKENI. Based on the CDR3 plus reference TRBV18 and TRBJ1-4, the full variable domain is NAGVMQNPRHLVRRRGQEARLRCSPMKGHSHVYWYRQLPEEGLKFMVYLQKENIIDESGMPKERFSAEFPKEGPSILRIQQVVRGDSAAYFCASSPNPSQGQGTEKLFFGSGTQLSVL.

The chain carries TRBV5-6 and TRBJ2-5; 9 nucleotides line up with TRBD1. Germline values: CDR1 SGHDT, CDR2 YYEEEE. J was trimmed by 5 bases and V by 4 bases; bases with no gene match: 6. The CDR3 spans 14 residues. DNA for the CDR3: TGTGCCAGCAGCCTCACAGGGGGCCTGGAGACCCAGTACTTC. It is translated as CASSLTGGLETQYF.

The chain recombines TRBV28 with TRBJ1-5, with D possibly TRBD1 on 5 matching bases. The V end was cut by 6 bases, the J end by 0 bases, with 12 bases between. Germline lookup yields CDR1 MDHEN and CDR2 SYDVKM. CDR3 length: 15 amino acids. The CDR3 loop is CASRKDKNSNQPQHF. The CDR3 DNA sequence: TGTGCCAGCAGGAAGGACAAGAATAGCAATCAGCCCCAGCATTTT.

The chain joins TRBV11-2 to TRBJ2-7; 9 bases are shared with TRBD2. This CDR3 is built from 17 residues. Germline V gene data show CDR1 as SGHAT and CDR2 as FQNNGV. The V segment lost 0 bases and the J segment 3 bases; nucleotides outside the gene matches: 9. The CDR3 is CASSLDRASGIYYEQYF. The CDR3, as DNA: TGTGCCAGCAGCTTAGATAGGGCTAGCGGGATCTACTACGAGCAGTACTTC.

The V call is TRBV5-4, the J call TRBJ1-2, with 7 bases fitting TRBD1. CDR3 length: 14 amino acids. Germline-derived CDR1 and CDR2 are SGHNT and YYREEE (reference sequence). The trim removed 4 bases at V and 7 bases at J, leaving 10 bases unmatched. The CDR3 coding sequence is TGTGCCAGCAGCGTAGACAGGCCAGGGGGTGGCTACACCTTC. Translating it yields CASSVDRPGGGYTF.

Here the CDR3 DNA reads TGTGCCAGCAGCTTGTTTCGGGATCGACGACGGGAGACCCAGTACTTC. Translated: CASSLFRDRRRETQYF. This chain connects TRBV5-4 to TRBJ2-5, with D possibly being TRBD2 (5 bases). V lost 1 base and J lost 5, with 18 bases in between. CDR3 length equals 16 residues. Germline V lookup: CDR1 SGHNT, CDR2 YYREEE (reference sequence).